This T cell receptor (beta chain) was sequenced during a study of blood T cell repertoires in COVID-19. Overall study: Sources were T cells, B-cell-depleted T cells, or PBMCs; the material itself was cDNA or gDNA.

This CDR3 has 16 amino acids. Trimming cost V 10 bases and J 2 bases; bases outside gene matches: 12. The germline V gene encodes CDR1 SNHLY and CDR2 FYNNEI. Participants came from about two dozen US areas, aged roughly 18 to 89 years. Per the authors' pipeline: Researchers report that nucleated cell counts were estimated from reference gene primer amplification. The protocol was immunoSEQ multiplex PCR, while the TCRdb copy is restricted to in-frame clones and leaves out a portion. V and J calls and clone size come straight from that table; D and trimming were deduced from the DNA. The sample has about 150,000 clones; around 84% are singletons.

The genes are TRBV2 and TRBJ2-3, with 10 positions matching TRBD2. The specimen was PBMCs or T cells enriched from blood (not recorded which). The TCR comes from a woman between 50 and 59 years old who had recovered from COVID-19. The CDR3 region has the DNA TGTGCCACTGGCCTAGCGGGAGAGGGGGACACAGATACGCAGTATTTT. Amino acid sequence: CATGLAGEGDTDTQYF.